What follows is one TCR beta chain and its context. The target antigen is unknown. The record originates from a study of post-analysis software for immune sequencing data. Study as a whole: Relapsing-remitting, secondary progressive and progressive-relapsing courses of multiple sclerosis were included. The study, taken as a whole, reports: Significantly decreased normalized Chao1 diversity was recorded for multiple sclerosis patients relative to controls. Patients showed TRBV5-6, TRBV5-1 and TRBV20-1 among about five TRBV segments more frequent than in controls.

Germline loops: CDR1 SGDLS, CDR2 YYNGEE. The V and J ends lost 2 bases and 6 bases, in that order; junction bases with no gene match: 10. This CDR3 has 16 residues. Presence of unique molecular identifiers characterized the TCR beta cDNA libraries. TCRdb recomputed calls from the PCR reads with MiXCR, one row per CDR3 protein. The sample contains roughly 700,000 distinct CDR3 sequences, 25% to 30% of which appear only once. Sequenced material: blood. This clonotype was sampled from a girl under 18 with multiple sclerosis. V usage is TRBV9 and J usage is TRBJ2-3; 9 bases agree with TRBD1. The chain's CDR3 is CASSVTGTGLGDTQYF. In nucleotides, the CDR3 is TGTGCCAGCAGCGTCACCGGGACAGGGTTGGGCGATACGCAGTATTTT.